The rows below give T cell receptor beta chains drawn from one sample of a study of cytomegalovirus exposure and HLA in healthy donors. Using immunoSEQ multiplex PCR, the repertoire was profiled, and TCRdb retains in-frame clones only, with some absent. The sample shows about 220,000 clones, over 80% of them seen only once. Sequenced: PBMCs. The receptors shown here come from a boy aged 2-9 years in good health and CMV-seronegative. Both conserved end residues are part of each CDR3. D genes are given only for firm matches. The size entry is marked missing in some rows and otherwise reads once, few, many or a size class.

j_call v_call clone_size d_call cdr3_length cdr3_aa
TRBJ2-5 TRBV5-4 . . 15 CASSTTRSSGETQYF
TRBJ2-3 TRBV15 . . 17 CATSRAPPGTTTDTQYF
TRBJ1-4 TRBV5-5 . . 16 CASRPQLYRSNEKLFF
TRBJ1-2 TRBV6-4 . TRBD1 14 CASRPGQGDYGYTF
TRBJ1-5 TRBV27 . TRBD1 13 CASSPMTGAFQHF
TRBJ2-3 TRBV15 . . 15 CATSRAGTSTDTQYF
TRBJ2-1 TRBV5-1 . TRBD2 15 CASSFQLAGGSEQFF
TRBJ2-1 TRBV19 . . 15 CASSPDSQDYNEQFF
TRBJ1-6 TRBV6-1 . TRBD1 15 CASSDRQGYNSPLHF
TRBJ1-3 TRBV5-6 once TRBD1 15 CASSLTGVSGNTIYF
TRBJ1-1 TRBV29-1 . . 13 CSVRQIMNTEAFF
TRBJ2-1 TRBV2 . TRBD2 15 CASSVLAGLDNEQFF
TRBJ2-5 TRBV13 . . 11 CASSFEETQYF
TRBJ2-7 TRBV2 . TRBD1 14 CASRRGQGSYEQYF
TRBJ1-2 TRBV27 . . 15 CASSLGPVGYYGYTF
TRBJ1-1 TRBV29-1 . . 12 CSAVPGNTEAFF
TRBJ2-6 TRBV5-6 few . 17 CASSLVQALGGANVLTF
TRBJ2-7 TRBV30 . TRBD2 14 CAFLAGDTSYEQYF
TRBJ2-7 TRBV27 few TRBD1 14 CASSFGTGDYEQYF
TRBJ2-7 TRBV30 . . 12 CAWATGSYEQYF
TRBJ2-1 TRBV19 . . 13 CASSKDSYNEQFF
TRBJ1-3 TRBV9 . TRBD1 17 CASSWTGAAFSGNTIYF
TRBJ2-5 TRBV4-1 . TRBD2 16 CASSQPTSGRRETQYF
TRBJ1-6 TRBV6-1 . . 15 CASSEEQVRNSPLHF
TRBJ2-4 TRBV5-1 . . 15 CASSPREVAKNIQYF
TRBJ1-2 TRBV27 . . 15 CASSLIMGREDGYTF
TRBJ2-5 TRBV7-7 . TRBD2 14 CASSQTSVGETQYF
TRBJ2-7 TRBV27 few TRBD2 12 CASSGGRGEQYF
TRBJ2-1 TRBV6-6 . TRBD1 16 CASSPGTGFTYNEQFF
TRBJ2-5 TRBV7-9 . . 16 CASQQGGGGEQETQYF
TRBJ2-1 TRBV19 once . 13 CASSIGLVNEQFF
TRBJ1-3 TRBV6-5 few . 11 CAIVAGNTIYF
TRBJ2-7 TRBV29-1 . TRBD2 13 CSVAGTSDTEQYF
TRBJ1-1 TRBV29-1 . . 15 CSVAPLIVANTEAFF
TRBJ1-1 TRBV19 . TRBD1 17 CASSPLPDRHADTEAFF
TRBJ1-4 TRBV13 few TRBD1 14 CASSEGQLNEKLFF
TRBJ1-1 TRBV5-1 few TRBD1 14 CASSGRQGWAEAFF
TRBJ1-1 TRBV4-2 few . 16 CASSQDIGSSYTEAFF
TRBJ1-2 TRBV6-1 . . 13 CASSTAHSDGYTF
TRBJ1-5 TRBV30 . TRBD1 16 CAWFSDRGGSNQPQHF
TRBJ1-1 TRBV27 once . 16 CASSLKAQDMNTEAFF
TRBJ1-2 TRBV19 once . 16 CASSIYGRRDPLGYTF
TRBJ2-3 TRBV5-4 . TRBD1 15 CASSLTGGGTDTQYF
TRBJ1-4 TRBV5-1 . TRBD1 14 CASSWTGAREKLFF
TRBJ2-1 TRBV29-1 . TRBD1 16 CSVAGTGGAVNNEQFF
TRBJ2-7 TRBV19 . TRBD2 18 CASAGMAGGLRSSYEQYF
TRBJ2-5 TRBV4-1 . . 14 CASSHLGSMETQYF
TRBJ1-1 TRBV7-9 . TRBD1 12 CASSPGGREAFF
TRBJ1-4 TRBV2 . . 15 CASSEGVGQIEKLFF
TRBJ2-1 TRBV11-2 . TRBD1 15 CASSPDRGGFNEQFF